This T cell receptor (beta chain) was recorded in a study of blood T cell repertoires in COVID-19. About the study: The study drew acute and convalescent COVID-19 samples from the United States, Italy and Spain. T cells, B-cell-depleted T cells, or PBMCs provided the cDNA or gDNA that served as material.

Germline lookup yields CDR1 SGHTS and CDR2 YDEGEE. The CDR3 has 15 residues. V shed 3 bases and J 3 bases; nucleotides not matched to a gene: 2. In its sample, this clone was seen once. Data came from immunoSEQ multiplex PCR; TCRdb stores just in-frame clones and leaves some out. In the table there are about 220,000 clones, 86% of which are singletons. Sequenced input: peripheral blood. This receptor was taken from a man under 40 who had recovered from COVID-19. The genes are TRBV5-8 and TRBJ2-3; 12 nucleotides match TRBD2. CDR3: CASSSLAGGTDTQYF. For the CDR3, the DNA is TGTGCCAGCAGCTCCCTAGCGGGGGGGACAGATACGCAGTATTTT.